The next 4 T cell receptor beta chains were all read from a single sample in a study of beta chain features in type 1 diabetes. The investigators reverse transcribed all of the isolated RNA, so they sequenced expressed TCRB transcripts. The assay was immunoSEQ multiplex PCR, and TCRdb's table has in-frame clones only and misses some. There are 450,000 or so clones in the sample; more than 9.5% occur only once, and more than 0.045% lies in the top ten. Sequenced material: naive CD4+ T cells from blood. These receptor sequences come from a woman aged 18-35 years in good health.

The chain recombines TRBV7-9 with TRBJ2-7; tentative D call: TRBD1 (6 bases). Trimming pared 2 bases from V and 2 bases from J, leaving 10 bases between. There are 14 residues in the CDR3. CDR1 and CDR2 (germline): SEHNR, FQNEAQ (reference sequence). CDR3 sequence (DNA): TGTGCCAGCAGCTTAACGGCAGGGGCCTACGAGCAGTACTTC. Its protein product is CASSLTAGAYEQYF.

V gene TRBV28 combines with J gene TRBJ2-3; D is unresolved. V was cut by 7 bases and J by 14 bases, with 19 bases left in between. Germline-derived CDR1 and CDR2 are MDHEN and SYDVKM. CDR3 size: 12 residues. The CDR3 here is CASTPASGGLYF. Here the CDR3 DNA reads TGTGCCAGCACCCCAGCTAGTGGCGGTTTGTATTTT.

This clone was seen a few times. The chain links TRBV7-9 to TRBJ1-1; TRBD1 might be the D (5 bases). Germline V lookup: CDR1 SEHNR, CDR2 FQNEAQ (reference sequence). The length of the CDR3 is 13 residues. The V end lost 1 base, the J end lost 5 bases, and 8 bases lay between the germline ends. The CDR3 spells CASSLVGTTEAFF. The CDR3 region has the DNA TGTGCCAGCAGCTTAGTTGGGACGACTGAAGCTTTCTTT.

This chain uses TRBV28 with TRBJ1-5, with 10 bases fitting TRBD1. Germline V CDR1 and CDR2: MDHEN, SYDVKM. The CDR3 loop spans 14 amino acids. V lost 4 bases to trimming and J lost 7 bases; unmatched junction nucleotides: 4. The CDR3 loop reads CASSWGQGNQPQHF. CDR3 in DNA: TGTGCCAGCAGTTGGGGACAGGGGAACCAGCCCCAGCATTTT. Full variable domain (rest looked up from reference TRBV28 and TRBJ1-5): DVKVTQSSRYLVKRTGEKVFLECVQDMDHENMFWYRQDPGLGLRLIYFSYDVKMKEKGDIPEGYSVSREKKERFSLILESASTNQTSMYLCASSWGQGNQPQHFGDGTRLSIL.